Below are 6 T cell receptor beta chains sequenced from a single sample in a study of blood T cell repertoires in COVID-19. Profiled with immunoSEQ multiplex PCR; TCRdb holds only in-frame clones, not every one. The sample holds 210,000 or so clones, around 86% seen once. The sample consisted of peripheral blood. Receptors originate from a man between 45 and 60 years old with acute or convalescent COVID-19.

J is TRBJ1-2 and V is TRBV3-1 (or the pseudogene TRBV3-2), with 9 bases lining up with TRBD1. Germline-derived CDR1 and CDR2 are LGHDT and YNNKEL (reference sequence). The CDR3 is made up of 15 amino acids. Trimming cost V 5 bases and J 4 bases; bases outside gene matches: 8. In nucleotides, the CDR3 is TGTGCCAGCAGCGCCCCGGGACAGGGCTTCTATGGCTACACCTTC. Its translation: CASSAPGQGFYGYTF.

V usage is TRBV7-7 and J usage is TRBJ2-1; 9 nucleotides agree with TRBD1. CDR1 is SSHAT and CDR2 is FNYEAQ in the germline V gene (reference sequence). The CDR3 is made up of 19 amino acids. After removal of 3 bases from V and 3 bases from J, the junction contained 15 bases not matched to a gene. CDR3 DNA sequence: TGTGCCAGCAGCTTTCGCTCCCGGGACAGGGAACGGGGCTACAATGAGCAGTTCTTC. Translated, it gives CASSFRSRDRERGYNEQFF.

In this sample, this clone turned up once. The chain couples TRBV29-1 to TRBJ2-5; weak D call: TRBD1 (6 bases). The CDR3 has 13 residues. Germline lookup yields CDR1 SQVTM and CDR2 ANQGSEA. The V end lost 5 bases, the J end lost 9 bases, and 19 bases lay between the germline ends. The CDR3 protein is CSVKDSPREAQYF. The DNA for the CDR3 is TGCAGCGTTAAGGACAGCCCAAGAGAAGCCCAGTACTTC.

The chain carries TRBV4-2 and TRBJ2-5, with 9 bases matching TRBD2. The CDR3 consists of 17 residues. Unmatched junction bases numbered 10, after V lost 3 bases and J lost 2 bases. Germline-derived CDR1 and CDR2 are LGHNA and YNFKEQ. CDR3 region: CASSHKGLAETQETQYF. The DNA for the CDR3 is TGTGCCAGCAGCCACAAGGGACTAGCAGAAACTCAAGAGACCCAGTACTTC.

The DNA for the CDR3 is TGTGCCAGCAGCCGCGGGGGGACGTACACTGAAGCTTTCTTT. Translated, it gives CASSRGGTYTEAFF. V usage is TRBV14 and J usage is TRBJ1-1, with a weak D call TRBD1 (5 bases). The CDR3 has 14 residues. CDR1 is SGHDN and CDR2 is FVKESK in the germline V gene. Trimming pared 4 bases from V and 3 bases from J, leaving 12 bases between.

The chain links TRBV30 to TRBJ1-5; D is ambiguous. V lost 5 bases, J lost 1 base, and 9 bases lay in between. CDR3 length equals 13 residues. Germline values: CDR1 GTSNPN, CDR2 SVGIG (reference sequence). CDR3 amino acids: CAWDPGSNQPQHF. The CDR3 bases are TGTGCCTGGGACCCGGGAAGCAATCAGCCCCAGCATTTT.